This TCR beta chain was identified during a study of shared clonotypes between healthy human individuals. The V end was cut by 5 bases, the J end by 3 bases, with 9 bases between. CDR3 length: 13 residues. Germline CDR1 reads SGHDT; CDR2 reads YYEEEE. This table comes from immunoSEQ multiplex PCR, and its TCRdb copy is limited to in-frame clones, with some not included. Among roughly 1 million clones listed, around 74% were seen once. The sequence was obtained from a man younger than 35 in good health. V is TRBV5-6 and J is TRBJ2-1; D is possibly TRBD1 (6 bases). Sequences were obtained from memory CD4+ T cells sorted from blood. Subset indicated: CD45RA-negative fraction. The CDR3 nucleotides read TGTGCCAGCAGAAGACAGGACTACAATGAGCAGTTCTTC. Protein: CASRRQDYNEQFF. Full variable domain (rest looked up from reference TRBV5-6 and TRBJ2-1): DAGVTQSPTHLIKTRGQQVTLRCSPKSGHDTVSWYQQALGQGPQFIFQYYEEEERQRGNFPDRFSGHQFPNYSSELNVNALLLGDSALYLCASRRQDYNEQFFGPGTRLTVL.